This T cell receptor (beta chain) was identified in a study of post-analysis software for immune sequencing data. General study findings and limits: With TRBV5-6, TRBV5-1 and TRBV20-1 included, about 5 TRBV segments were more frequent in patients than in controls. Multiple sclerosis patients had significantly lower normalized Chao1 diversity than controls.

Concerning this clonotype: Antigen unknown.

Unique-molecular-identifier-tagged TCR beta cDNA libraries were used. MiXCR was run by TCRdb on the PCR reads, yielding one entry per CDR3 protein. Of around 700,000 distinct CDR3 sequences listed, approximately 59% are singletons. This CDR3 comprises 16 residues. Losses at the gene ends were 6 bases for V and 1 base for J; bases not matched to a gene: 8. Per the germline V gene, CDR1 is LGHNA and CDR2 is YSLEER. The receptor was derived from a girl aged 2 to 10 with multiple sclerosis. Sample: blood. The rearrangement joins TRBV4-3 to TRBJ2-1; TRBD2 aligns across 8 bases. As DNA, the CDR3 is TGCGCCAGCAGTCTTGACGGGGGGGTATCCTACAATGAGCAGTTCTTC. Protein sequence: CASSLDGGVSYNEQFF.